This T cell receptor beta chain is drawn from a study of T cell responses to AZD1222 COVID-19 vaccine. Overall study findings and caveats: Only six AZD1222 recipients tested seropositive at baseline. An increase in Spike-specific TCR breadth and depth was observed after two AZD1222 doses. Spike was spanned by vaccine-associated CD4 TCRs, with dominance at 160-218 and 743-854.

TCRdb's table, derived via immunoSEQ multiplex PCR, lists solely in-frame clones and lacks some. The data contain about 140,000 clones, 75% to 90% of them seen just once; the ten biggest clones take up around 4.7%. On this clone itself: The target antigen is unknown.

The clonotype originates from an adult in good health. The sequencing used peripheral blood, collected on day 0 of AZD1222 vaccination.

This CDR3 is CASNPLDGPGNTIYF. DNA of the CDR3: TGTGCCAGTAACCCGCTTGACGGACCTGGAAACACCATATATTTT. The rearrangement joins TRBV19 to TRBJ1-3; D is unresolved. Germline CDR1 reads LNHDA; CDR2 reads SQIVND (reference sequence). V gave up 7 bases and J gave up 2 bases, with 15 bases separating them. The CDR3 has 15 residues.